This TCR beta chain was sequenced for a study of blood T cell repertoires in COVID-19. About the study: Acute and convalescent COVID-19 samples came from the United States, Italy and Spain. PBMCs, B-cell-depleted T cells, or T cells were the source of the cDNA or gDNA that made up the material.

All enrollees were about 18 to 100 years old and from approximately 25 US areas. The data were produced by immunoSEQ multiplex PCR, yet TCRdb's version contains in-frame clones alone and is incomplete. The sample contains some 250,000 clones, roughly 90% of which appear only once. The TCR sequence derives from a man aged 40-49 years who had recovered from COVID-19. Specimen: PBMCs or T cells enriched from blood (not recorded which).

CDR3 sequence: CASSVVTGGDIYGYTF. In DNA, the CDR3 is TGTGCCAGCAGCGTAGTAACAGGGGGCGATATCTATGGCTACACCTTC. The rearrangement uses TRBV9 and TRBJ1-2, with 9 bases fitting TRBD1. The CDR3 covers 16 residues. J lost 4 bases, V lost 0 bases, and 7 bases had no gene match. Germline V CDR1 and CDR2: SGDLS, YYNGEE.